The entry below gives a single TCR beta chain sequence along with its context. The sample originates from a study of blood T cell repertoires in COVID-19. In the study overall: Collection of acute and convalescent COVID-19 samples took place in the United States, Italy and Spain. T cells, B-cell-depleted T cells, or PBMCs supplied cDNA or gDNA.

Germline lookup yields CDR1 MNHNS and CDR2 SASEGT. The CDR3 extends over 15 amino acids. Trimming shortened V by 3 bases and J by 0 bases, and 11 bases separated the two germline ends. Method: immunoSEQ multiplex PCR; TCRdb's copy keeps in-frame clones and lacks some. The sample contains some 340,000 clones, about 83% of which appear only once. The clonotype comes from a man younger than 45 with active or convalescent COVID-19. V and J are TRBV6-1 and TRBJ1-1; D call uncertain. Sequencing was performed on peripheral blood. CDR3 DNA: TGTGCCAGCAGTGAGGGGAGCGCGATGAACACTGAAGCTTTCTTT. It yields the protein CASSEGSAMNTEAFF.